This T cell receptor (beta chain) originates from a study of cytomegalovirus exposure and HLA in healthy donors (dated by TCRdb to 2016 to 2017). Notes on the research overall: An earlier analysis of roughly 500 of the donors reported more than 250 Gb of sequence data and around 110 million unique TCR beta sequences from some 180 million T cells. An early release covering about 600 HLA-typed donors comprised approximately 300 gigabases of sequencing data and tens of millions of unique TCR sequences. Of the approximately 370 genotyped donors, 75% to 85% were placed in the genetic ancestry cluster associated with self-reported Caucasian donors. The study aimed to test whether cataloging public T cell receptors could reveal signatures of past pathogen exposure. The study used immunosequencing to profile the T cell repertoires of approximately 640 subjects and linked those repertoires to cytomegalovirus serostatus. In addition to the first cohort of around 670 subjects, a separate validation cohort of approximately 110 different subjects was used. To predict cytomegalovirus infection status, the study brought together high-throughput TCR immunosequencing, statistical association of individual TCRs with disease status, and machine learning. A later analysis re-examined previously published TCR beta repertoires from more than 550 donors and added high-resolution HLA genotyping to investigate patterns of TCR occurrence. In the later analysis, no new phenotypic data were used to find candidate immune exposures; instead, reliance was placed on TCR beta sequences and their occurrence across donors. In an earlier analysis of around 540 of the donors, high-throughput TCR beta sequencing was used to judge whether each TCR beta V gene segment behaved as functional or pseudogenic. Alongside the repertoire data, information on donor age, sex, ethnicity and CMV serostatus was compiled. Genome-wide SNP genotypes for about three fifths of the roughly 670 donors were used in a later genetic analysis, which treated that subset as a discovery cohort. Every discovery cohort repertoire had been produced on one sequencing platform. Class I and class II HLA loci were covered by the typing at four-digit resolution. The number of donors typed differed by locus, with roughly 629-640 for A, B, C, DRB1 and DQB1, about 500 for DQA1, about 610 for DPA1, and 400 to 490 for DPB1. Because of strong linkage in the cohort, roughly five DR-DQ haplotypes were treated as single units for association and clustering. Across approximately 400 genotyped donors of the cohort, an average of approximately 240,000 unique TCR beta nucleotide sequences per donor were sequenced, and 15% to 20% of those sequences were non-productive.

In total, fewer than 750 healthy bone marrow donors made up the cohort. Cohort members were all nominally healthy when sampled, although unrecorded immune exposures were likely present. The donor was CMV seropositive and belonged to the group of 250 to 350 seropositive cohort members. Every donor gave a peripheral blood sample, and the peripheral blood mononuclear cells from that sample were used for TCR beta sequencing. Genomic DNA was extracted from the blood cell samples with the Qiagen DNeasy Blood Extraction Kit. For this clone: This receptor's antigen is unknown. No much larger clone exists at a distance of one base, and base qualities are not known.

General findings and caveats noted by the study authors: Specific HLA alleles were associated with 15,000 to 20,000 TCR beta sequences at a false discovery rate of 0.05 in a later analysis. A later genetic analysis reported fewer N-insertions in productive TCRs among donors in an Asian-associated ancestry cluster than the roughly 620-donor mean. The 87-base-pair reads could not distinguish some IMGT-functional V segments, including TRBV6-2 and TRBV6-3, so those segments were excluded. A later genetic analysis associated a missense DCLRE1C variant with V-gene and J-gene trimming of TCR beta chains, and an independent cohort replicated the association. According to a later analysis, parvovirus B19, influenza, CMV and Epstein-Barr virus appeared linked to several top co-occurrence clusters. While some public TCRs were present in many individuals, most TCR sequences turned up only very rarely across donors. In vitro tests confirmed that a few of the cytomegalovirus-associated TCR beta chains recognize cytomegalovirus antigens. Immune exposure information for the cohort was limited to CMV serostatus. A total of about 150 TCR beta chains were listed by the study as associated with cytomegalovirus. The earlier analysis of some 560 of the donors excluded approximately 17 rarely observed V segments, including chromosome 9 orphons, because counts were too low. Correlated functional status among segregating V segments might be attributable to linkage disequilibrium, but an unknown experimental factor could not be ruled out. A later analysis found that TCR association rates varied across HLA loci, with DRB1 alleles showing the most associated TCRs and HLA-C alleles the fewest. In an earlier analysis of some 500 of the donors, most TCR beta V segments were observed in productive rearrangements about 87% or about 30% of the time, broadly matching IMGT annotations. It was suggested by the authors that the approach could potentially be generalized to other disease states and immunological phenotypes. The classifier was reported to diagnose cytomegalovirus status with high specificity and sensitivity in both the original and validation cohorts. The sequencing pipeline was judged likely to have produced a cluster of highly shared sequence variants as a technical artifact. A further reported finding was that TCR beta sequences accurately predicted the HLA-A and HLA-B alleles for most subjects in the first cohort. Most CMV-associated TCR beta chains appeared to be HLA-restricted in a later analysis, and the HLA associations seemed to be driven largely by CMV exposure. A later analysis found that HLA-associated TCR beta chains were more clonally expanded and had lower generation probabilities than equally common non-associated chains. The cohort was sequenced for TCR beta chains only, and without alpha or paired-chain data the features that could be detected were limited. Strong co-occurrence of HLA alleles, especially DR and DQ, made assigning TCR associations to individual alleles difficult. Because some donors lacked HLA typing at each locus, the association tests relied only on the typed subset. Roughly uniform sequencing depth across donors was assumed in presence/absence analyses, although this assumption may not hold.

The protocol used for the library was the immunoSEQ multiplex PCR assay. For the multiplex PCR, a mixture combining 60 forward primers for TCR Vbeta segments and 13 reverse primers for TCR Jbeta segments was used. The CDR3 region of rearranged TCR beta genes was amplified from genomic DNA with a multiplex PCR assay. The amplified TCR beta libraries were sequenced on the Illumina HiSeq System as 87-base-pair reads. The authors processed their data as follows. Across the roughly 700 repertoires, a later analysis counted roughly 84 million unique TCR beta chains, roughly 11 million of which were shared by at least two donors. To remove PCR and sequencing errors, raw reads were error-corrected and collapsed into unique sequences using a nearest-neighbor algorithm that merged closely related sequences. CDR3 sequences were aligned to IMGT reference sequences to assign V, D and J gene segments. For a sequence to be retained, a match of at least six nucleotides was required to both a V gene segment and a J gene segment. A rearrangement counted as productive if the CDR3 had no stop codons and remained in frame with V and J, and every other rearrangement counted as non-productive. CDR3 was defined by IMGT convention, running from the second conserved V-encoded cysteine to the conserved J-encoded phenylalanine. In an earlier analysis of approximately 590 of the donors, sequences lacking an unambiguous match to a single V gene segment were excluded. In an earlier analysis of 587 of the donors, a V segment was called functional when productive rearrangements were above 56.7%, and segregating when the standard deviation between donors exceeded 5%. A statistical classification framework was developed to diagnose cytomegalovirus status using the catalog of TCR beta chain sequences. A later analysis assigned V and J genes by comparing TCR nucleotide sequences with IMGT/GENE-DB human TR gene sequences. Using the TCRdist pipeline, a later analysis assigned CDR3 sequences along with most-parsimonious VDJ recombination scenarios. In a later analysis, each TCR beta chain was defined by its CDR3 amino acid sequence together with its V-gene family, and reads without a unique V-gene family were excluded. In a later analysis, 450 to 600 highly shared, low-generation-probability nucleotide sequences were removed to address suspected cross-contamination and a sequencing artifact. For each public chain, a later analysis derived a clonal expansion index from normalized ranks of inferred template counts within each repertoire. In a later analysis, generation probabilities were computed with a VDJ recombination model fitted to out-of-frame rearrangements, and the resulting probabilities were checked against IGoR. In a later analysis, TCR-TCR, TCR-HLA and TCR-CMV co-occurrence was scored with hypergeometric tests, and a repertoire-size bias correction was applied to TCR pairs. In a later analysis, false discovery rates were estimated by permuting HLA or CMV assignments 20 times. In a later analysis, co-occurring TCRs were grouped using DBSCAN, and TCRdist sequence similarity was added for clustering within HLA-allele-positive subsets. Repertoires with fewer than 30,000 or more than 120,000 public chains, plus five repertoires with anomalous nucleotide sharing, were excluded from co-occurrence clustering. Imported from immuneACCESS, the table was reduced by TCRdb to in-frame sequences with V and J called. These copies leave out some clones; in studies compared against another copy, an unresolved V gene accounts for under half, and the cause of the remainder is not known. Clonal size and the V and J genes are those of that table, whereas D and trimming came from the DNA. The sample data list about 300,000 clones, and about nine tenths of these were observed just once. Together, the top ten hold 4% of the sample.

For CDR1 and CDR2, the germline V gene lists MGHRA and YSYEKL. The CDR3 contains 15 residues, cysteine and phenylalanine counted. Solely the CDR3 DNA is kept, with 45 bases framed from the first base. V sheds 3 bases and J sheds 5 bases, leaving 14 bases between their ends. The source material was PBMCs. The V and J genes are TRBV4-1 and TRBJ2-1; 5 matching bases give a weak D call of TRBD1. This clonotype was obtained from a man aged 35 to 55 in good health and CMV-seropositive. The CDR3: CASSQSARGDNEQFF. The DNA sequence is as follows: TGCGCCAGCAGCCAGAGTGCTAGGGGTGACAATGAGCAGTTCTTC.